This T cell receptor (beta chain) comes out of a study of cytomegalovirus exposure and HLA in healthy donors. Looking at the study overall: An analysis done earlier identified 95 million to 140 million unique TCR beta sequences from about 179 million T cells. Broader study findings: Reported performance of the classifier showed diagnosis of cytomegalovirus status with high specificity and sensitivity. Under 20,000 TCR beta sequences were associated with HLA alleles at 0.05 false discovery rate in a later analysis. It was taken for granted in presence/absence analyses that sequencing depth across donors was roughly uniform.

The trim removed 5 bases at V and 0 bases at J, leaving 3 bases unmatched. Germline lookup yields CDR1 SEHNR and CDR2 FQNEAQ (reference sequence). The CDR3 contains 14 residues. This clone was seen a handful of times. Its antigen is not known. The PCR employed 60 Vbeta primers together with 13 Jbeta primers. This table comes from immunoSEQ multiplex PCR, and its TCRdb copy is limited to in-frame clones, with some not included. Of roughly 190,000 clones listed, approximately 11% are singletons. Sequencing used PBMCs. This sequence was found in a man aged 50 to 60 in good health and CMV-seropositive. V usage is TRBV7-9 and J usage is TRBJ1-1, with 7 bases that match TRBD1. The CDR3 reads CASSVQGMNTEAFF. For the CDR3, the DNA is TGTGCCAGCAGCGTACAGGGGATGAACACTGAAGCTTTCTTT.